Given below is one T cell receptor beta chain in context. Authors' processing steps: For nucleated cells, counts were estimated from reference gene primer amplification. Libraries were prepared by immunoSEQ multiplex PCR; TCRdb keeps only in-frame clonotypes and omits some of them. V, J and clone size were drawn from that table, and D and trimming were deduced from the DNA. This sample has some 54,000 clones, with more than 90% found just once. These data are taken from a study of blood T cell repertoires in COVID-19. Study details: Sites across the United States, Italy and Spain contributed samples from acute and convalescent COVID-19. PBMCs, B-cell-depleted T cells, or T cells provided the cDNA or gDNA that made up the material.

This CDR3 is built from 16 residues. Germline-derived CDR1 and CDR2 are SNHLY and FYNNEI. Trimming stripped 4 bases from V and 6 bases from J, with 19 bases between. This receptor was identified in a man aged 55-75 years with acute or convalescent COVID-19. The chain couples TRBV2 to TRBJ2-1, with D possibly being TRBD2 (6 bases). The sequencing input was peripheral blood. The CDR3 sequence: CASSGQGGIRGNEQFF. In DNA, the CDR3 is TGTGCCAGCAGTGGTCAGGGCGGGATTAGGGGCAATGAGCAGTTCTTC.